The 6 T cell receptor beta chains below were found in one sample sequenced in a study of blood T cells in healthy people across ages. Next came a second PCR, run for about 7 to 12 cycles, which used a sample-barcoded 5' primer along with a J-beta primer mix. TCRdb passed the 5' RACE reads through MiXCR, listing each CDR3 protein once. The sample lists roughly 800,000 distinct CDR3 sequences, roughly 64% occurring once. Source material: blood. The receptors derive from a man aged 25 to 45 in good health.

This clonotype was counted a few times. The rearrangement joins TRBV7-9 to TRBJ2-3; D not certain. V lost 11 bases to trimming and J lost 5 bases, with 8 bases between them. The germline CDR1 and CDR2 sequences are SEHNR and FQNEAQ (reference sequence). The CDR3 runs 10 residues. The CDR3 here is CALLKDTQYF. In DNA form, the CDR3 reads TGTGCCTTACTCAAAGATACGCAGTATTTT. The whole variable domain, filled in from reference TRBV7-9 and TRBJ2-3, reads DTGVSQNPRHKITKRGQNVTFRCDPISEHNRLYWYRQTLGQGPEFLTYFQNEAQLEKSRLLSDRFSAERPKGSFSTLEIQRTEQGDSAMYLCALLKDTQYFGPGTRLTVL.

This chain joins TRBV6-1 and TRBJ1-2, with TRBD1 as a possible D gene (6 bases). CDR3 length: 14 amino acids. The germline V and J ends were trimmed by 8 bases and 5 bases, with 18 bases remaining between them. Germline V CDR1 and CDR2: MNHNS, SASEGT. The CDR3 DNA reads TGTGCCAGCGGCCAGGGGCCCCATCTTTATGGCTACACCTTC. It is translated as CASGQGPHLYGYTF.

The rearrangement joins TRBV9 to TRBJ1-2, with TRBD1 matching over 10 bases. Per germline, CDR1 SGDLS and CDR2 YYNGEE. The length of the CDR3 is 14 residues. V shed 8 bases, J shed 1 base, and the junction held 5 bases outside the gene matches. The CDR3 here is CASTGQGDNYGYTF. CDR3 DNA: TGTGCCAGTACCGGACAGGGGGATAACTATGGCTACACCTTC.

This clonotype occurred once. The chain combines TRBV18 with TRBJ2-3, with D possibly being TRBD2 (6 bases). Germline loops: CDR1 KGHSH, CDR2 LQKENI. This CDR3 has 16 residues. Trimming shortened V by 3 bases and J by 3 bases, and 16 bases separated the two germline ends. CDR3 sequence reads: CASSPIAELLTDTQYF. The CDR3 nucleotides are TGTGCCAGCTCACCTATAGCGGAGCTTTTGACAGATACGCAGTATTTT.

The chain couples TRBV2 to TRBJ2-6; D gene uncertain. Germline V lookup: CDR1 SNHLY, CDR2 FYNNEI. Trimming shortened V by 7 bases and J by 3 bases, and 4 bases separated the two germline ends. CDR3 size: 12 residues. CDR3 amino acids: CASIGGANVLTF. The DNA of the CDR3 is TGTGCCAGCATCGGTGGGGCCAACGTCCTGACTTTC.

The chain employs TRBV7-2 and TRBJ2-5; D may correspond to TRBD1 or TRBD2 (6 bases each). The DNA matches TRBJ2-7 better at its end, which makes the J call doubtful. Germline CDR1 and CDR2: SGHTA and FQGNSA. This CDR3 spans 14 amino acids. Here the CDR3 reads CASSLEGGDSEQYF. In DNA, the CDR3 is TGTGCCAGCAGCTTAGAGGGGGGAGACAGCGAGCAGTACTTC.